The 19 T cell receptor beta chains listed next were all sequenced from one sample in a study of naive and memory T cell subsets. Both TRBC1 and TRBC2 were covered by a beta constant-region primer of two equimolar oligonucleotides. Ligated cDNA was amplified by four rounds of PCR with nested alpha and beta constant-region primers and SP2. TCRdb reprocessed the UMI-ligation and nested PCR reads with MiXCR, giving one entry per CDR3 protein. This table has 80,000 or so distinct CDR3 sequences, 9% appearing once. The sequencing input was naive CD8+ T cells from blood. These TCRs come from a human donor in good health.

This clonotype was counted between two and nine times. This sequence joins TRBV28 and TRBJ2-2, with D perhaps matching TRBD2 (5 bases). The germline V gene encodes CDR1 MDHEN and CDR2 SYDVKM. The germline V and J ends were trimmed by 2 bases and 3 bases, with 19 bases remaining between them. CDR3 length: 18 residues. CDR3 amino acids: CASSLDEVRARDTGELFF. For the CDR3, the DNA is TGTGCCAGCAGTTTAGATGAGGTGCGGGCGAGAGACACCGGGGAGCTGTTTTTT.

This clonotype was seen more than once but under ten times. The J gene is TRBJ2-7, the V gene TRBV29-1, with D possibly matching TRBD2 (5 bases). V was clipped by 3 bases and J by 2 bases, with 11 bases between them. CDR3 size: 13 residues. Germline values: CDR1 SQVTM, CDR2 ANQGSEA. DNA of the CDR3: TGCAGCGTTGAGTCCGGGAAAACCTACGAGCAGTACTTC. Its translation is CSVESGKTYEQYF.

This clonotype was recorded at least ten times. The chain carries TRBV10-1 and TRBJ2-3, with D possibly being TRBD2 (6 bases). Trimming removed 0 bases at V and 3 bases at J, with 13 bases between. CDR3 size: 16 residues. Germline V gene sequence: CDR1 WNHNN, CDR2 SYGVQD (reference sequence). CDR3 DNA sequence: TGCGCCAGCAGTGAGTCACTAGCAGCCATAACAGATACGCAGTATTTT. This sequence encodes CASSESLAAITDTQYF.

In this sample, this clonotype turned up many times. The J gene is TRBJ1-1, the V gene TRBV6-6; D possibly corresponds to TRBD1 (6 bases). This CDR3 region has 14 residues. The V and J ends lost 6 bases and 4 bases respectively, with 15 bases between them. From germline, CDR1 is MNHNY and CDR2 SVGAGI (reference sequence). The DNA for the CDR3 is TGTGCCAGCAGATTTACAACAGGGTTCACTGAAGCTTTCTTT. Its protein product is CASRFTTGFTEAFF.

This clonotype was counted ten times or more. The V gene is TRBV6-6, the J gene TRBJ2-1; 9 bases are shared with TRBD2. There are 16 residues in the CDR3. With 2 bases clipped from V and 4 bases from J, the junction kept 6 bases outside the gene matches. Germline CDR1 is MNHNY and CDR2 is SVGAGI (reference sequence). DNA of the CDR3: TGTGCCAGCAGTTACCTCCCTAGCGGGGTTTACAATGAGCAGTTCTTC. This codes for CASSYLPSGVYNEQFF.

In this sample, this clonotype turned up many times. The chain joins TRBV11-2 to TRBJ1-1, with 9 bases fitting TRBD1. The germline gives CDR1 SGHAT, CDR2 FQNNGV. CDR3 size: 13 residues. Trimming removed 1 base from V and 8 bases from J; junction bases left unmatched: 2. The DNA of the CDR3 is TGTGCCAGCAGCTTAGGGACAGGGGCCGAAGCTTTCTTT. Amino acid sequence: CASSLGTGAEAFF.

This clonotype was seen more than once but under ten times. J is TRBJ2-2 and V is TRBV29-1; possible D gene TRBD2, 6 bases. This CDR3 is built from 13 residues. V was trimmed by 4 bases and J by 5 bases, leaving 11 bases between them. Germline V lookup: CDR1 SQVTM, CDR2 ANQGSEA. The CDR3 bases are TGCAGCGTTGTGGAGGGGCATACCGGGGAGCTGTTTTTT. Translated: CSVVEGHTGELFF.

This clonotype has ten or more counts. The chain uses TRBV29-1 and TRBJ2-7; D unresolved. Deletions cut 3 bases from V and 0 bases from J, with 9 bases between. The CDR3 consists of 13 residues. Germline V gene sequence: CDR1 SQVTM, CDR2 ANQGSEA. Here the CDR3 DNA reads TGCAGCGTTGAGGCCGGAAGCTCCTACGAGCAGTACTTC. This codes for CSVEAGSSYEQYF.

This clonotype has a count of ten or more. The chain recombines TRBV20-1 with TRBJ2-2; TRBD1 agrees at 8 bases. Losses at the gene ends were 0 bases for V and 4 bases for J; bases not matched to a gene: 4. The length of the CDR3 is 15 residues. The germline gives CDR1 DFQATT, CDR2 SNEGSKA (reference sequence). In nucleotides, the CDR3 is TGCAGTGCTAGAGAGCGGACAGGGTTCACCGGGGAGCTGTTTTTT. Translated, it gives CSARERTGFTGELFF.

The rearrangement uses TRBV4-1 and TRBJ2-1; D unclear. Per the germline V gene, CDR1 is MGHRA and CDR2 is YSYEKL. The V end lost 6 bases, the J end lost 2 bases, and 17 bases lay between the germline ends. CDR3 length: 16 amino acids. The CDR3 spells CASRLSEGSTYNEQFF. The CDR3 nucleotides read TGCGCCAGCAGGCTCTCGGAAGGGTCTACCTACAATGAGCAGTTCTTC.

This clonotype was picked up a small number of times. The chain couples TRBV27 to TRBJ2-5; TRBD1 or TRBD2 may be the D gene (5 bases each). V lost 1 base, J lost 4 bases, and 13 bases lay in between. Germline V CDR1 and CDR2: MNHEY, SMNVEV (reference sequence). The CDR3 spans 15 residues. CDR3 DNA: TGTGCCAGCAGTTTATTGGGGACCCAGGGAGAGACCCAGTACTTC. It specifies CASSLLGTQGETQYF.

This clonotype has just a few counts. The chain combines TRBV7-8 with TRBJ1-5; D may be TRBD1 (5 bases). Germline V gene data show CDR1 as SGHVS and CDR2 as FQNEAQ. This CDR3 region has 16 residues. V lost 4 bases and J lost 0, with 13 bases in between. CDR3 residues: CASSSRQSYSNQPQHF. The CDR3 region has the DNA TGTGCCAGCAGCTCAAGACAGTCATATAGCAATCAGCCCCAGCATTTT.

The sample holds a few counts of this clonotype. This sequence joins TRBV21-1 and TRBJ1-1; TRBD1, the table's D call, lacks a check against the DNA. TRBV21-1 is termed a pseudogene. The CDR3 consists of 13 residues. DNA for the CDR3: TGTGCCAGCAGGGACTGGGCCAGAGGTGAAGCTTTCTTT. Its translation: CASRDWARGEAFF.

At least ten counts were recorded for this clonotype. The chain recombines TRBV5-6 with TRBJ2-1; D is unclear. Between the trimmed V and J ends, which lost 0 bases and 10 bases, there was a span of 11 bases. This CDR3 has 13 residues. In germline, CDR1 is SGHDT, CDR2 YYEEEE. CDR3 coding DNA: TGTGCCAGCAGCTTGGCGACCGCCAGGGAGCAGTTCTTC. This translates into CASSLATAREQFF. The complete variable domain, with remaining parts taken from reference TRBV5-6 and TRBJ2-1, reads DAGVTQSPTHLIKTRGQQVTLRCSPKSGHDTVSWYQQALGQGPQFIFQYYEEEERQRGNFPDRFSGHQFPNYSSELNVNALLLGDSALYLCASSLATAREQFFGPGTRLTVL.

The rearrangement joins TRBV11-1 to TRBJ2-2; TRBD2 is a possible D gene (6 bases). Germline V lookup: CDR1 SGHAT, CDR2 FQDESV (reference sequence). This CDR3 region has 11 residues. V was trimmed by 10 bases and J by 5 bases, leaving 8 bases between them. CDR3 nucleotides: TGTGCCACCCGGGGGACCGGGGAGCTGTTTTTT. Translated: CATRGTGELFF.

In this sample, this clonotype turned up many times. Written as DNA, the CDR3 is TGTGCCAGTATCGGGGGCAGCTCCTACGAGCAGTACTTC. Translation: CASIGGSSYEQYF. The chain carries TRBV27 and TRBJ2-7, with D possibly called TRBD1 or TRBD2 (6 bases each). V gave up 9 bases and J gave up 0 bases, with 12 bases separating them. The CDR3 runs 13 residues. Germline-derived CDR1 and CDR2 are MNHEY and SMNVEV (reference sequence).

This clonotype has only a few counts. The chain links TRBV14 to TRBJ2-5; 8 bases agree with TRBD2. CDR1 SGHDN and CDR2 FVKESK come from the germline V gene. V lost 8 bases to trimming and J lost 2 bases; unmatched junction nucleotides: 10. The CDR3 has 15 residues. DNA of the CDR3: TGTGCCAGCTCCGAGGTAGCGGGAAAGCAAGAGACCCAGTACTTC. It specifies CASSEVAGKQETQYF.

The rearrangement joins TRBV29-1 to TRBJ2-1; 7 bases align to TRBD1. The CDR3 length is 13 residues. V lost 7 bases to trimming and J lost 3 bases; unmatched junction nucleotides: 6. Looked up from germline, CDR1 is SQVTM and CDR2 is ANQGSEA. For the CDR3, the DNA is TGCAGCGCCAGGGACAGTTTCTACAATGAGCAGTTCTTC. Translation gives CSARDSFYNEQFF.

V and J are TRBV10-3 and TRBJ1-1; no reliable D call. Germline CDR1 is ENHRY and CDR2 is SYGVKD. Trimming removed 6 bases from V and 4 bases from J, with 12 bases in between. The CDR3 contains 13 residues. The CDR3 sequence: CAIRGKSFTEAFF. CDR3 bases: TGTGCCATCAGGGGAAAGAGTTTCACTGAAGCTTTCTTT.